These 20 T cell receptor beta chains came from one sample sequenced in a study of T cells in Graves' hyperthyroidism and ophthalmopathy. Amplified TCR beta CDR3 regions came from RNA transcripts. The study used the HTBI primer set for a first-round RT-PCR of the TCR CDR3. TCRdb passed the multiplex PCR reads through MiXCR, listing each CDR3 protein once. This table holds 600,000 to 850,000 distinct CDR3 sequences, around a sixth found once. Source material: blood. The receptors shown here come from a woman aged 45-65 years with Graves' hyperthyroidism that later progressed to Graves' ophthalmopathy.

This clonotype showed up many times. Sequence at one end of the junction differs from germline and may be a read error. In DNA form, the CDR3 reads TGTGCCAGCAGGCAAGGGACAGTGAACACTGAAGCTTTCTTT. This codes for CASRQGTVNTEAFF. V and J are TRBV3-1 and TRBJ1-1, with 7 bases identical to TRBD1. The CDR3 is 14 residues long. Germline V CDR1 and CDR2: LGHDT, YNNKEL (reference sequence). Looking up the rest from reference TRBV3-1 and TRBJ1-1 gives the full variable domain: DTAVSQTPKYLVTQMGNDKSIKCEQNLGHDTMYWYKQDSKKFLKIMFSYNNKELIINETVPNRFSPKSPDKAHLNLHINSLELGDSAVYFCASRQGTVNTEAFFGQGTRLTVV.

This chain uses TRBV10-2 with TRBJ2-5, with D unresolved. The germline CDR1 and CDR2 sequences are WSHSY and SAAADI. CDR3 length equals 13 residues. Between the trimmed V and J ends, which lost 1 base and 5 bases, there was a span of 8 bases. The CDR3 DNA reads as TGCGCCAGCAGTGAGTTGGGTTGGGAGACCCAGTACTTC. Translated, it gives CASSELGWETQYF.

About this clonotype: One end of the junction fails to match germline, which may point to a read error. The V call is TRBV12-5, the J call TRBJ2-5; TRBD1 matches at 7 bases. Germline V gene sequence: CDR1 LGHNT, CDR2 FRNRAP. The CDR3 contains 13 residues. CDR3 DNA sequence: TGTGTTAGTGCCCCGACAGGGCAAGAGACCCAGTACTTC. It yields the protein CVSAPTGQETQYF.

This clonotype was found a few times. The chain joins TRBV20-1 to TRBJ2-2; the D gene is possibly TRBD2 (6 bases). The germline CDR1 and CDR2 sequences are DFQATT and SNEGSKA (reference sequence). The CDR3 loop spans 13 amino acids. Trimming took off 3 bases at V and 5 bases at J, with 10 bases between the two ends. CDR3: CSASRRATGELFF. The DNA for the CDR3 is TGCAGTGCTAGTAGGAGGGCAACCGGGGAGCTGTTTTTT.

This clonotype has more than one count but fewer than ten. V usage is TRBV20-1 and J usage is TRBJ2-1; D is unresolved. The CDR3 sequence is 16 residues long. V was cut by 0 bases and J by 8 bases, with 20 bases left in between. In germline, CDR1 is DFQATT, CDR2 SNEGSKA (reference sequence). Here the CDR3 reads CSARDRFWFQEHEQFF. The CDR3 DNA is TGCAGTGCTAGAGATCGTTTCTGGTTCCAGGAGCATGAGCAGTTCTTC.

The chain employs TRBV29-1 and TRBJ2-3, with 11 nucleotides matching TRBD2. The junction had 8 bases not matched to a gene; V was cut back by 3 bases and J by 6 bases. Looked up from germline, CDR1 is SQVTM and CDR2 is ANQGSEA. This CDR3 region has 15 residues. For the CDR3, the DNA is TGCAGCGTTGACACACTAGCGGGGGCTGCGGATACGCAGTATTTT. Protein: CSVDTLAGAADTQYF.

For this clonotype: A clone one base away is much larger, so this may be a read error. The chain has TRBV3-1 and TRBJ1-1; tentative D call: TRBD1 (6 bases). The CDR3 is made up of 13 amino acids. CDR1 is LGHDT, CDR2 YNNKEL, per germline (reference sequence). The CDR3 DNA reads as TGTGCCAGCAGCCATCAGGGGAACACTGAAGCTTCCTTT. It encodes CASSHQGNTEASF.

The chain employs TRBV9 and TRBJ2-3; perhaps TRBD2 as D (7 bases). This CDR3 spans 18 amino acids. Trimming took off 0 bases at V and 0 bases at J, with 17 bases between the two ends. CDR1 and CDR2 (germline): SGDLS, YYNGEE. The CDR3 DNA sequence: TGTGCCAGCAGCGTAGCTGCGGGGGCGGACTTTAGCACAGATACGCAGTATTTT. Translation: CASSVAAGADFSTDTQYF.

As regards this clonotype: Germline is not matched at one junction end, which may reflect a read error. CDR3 coding DNA: TGTGCCGGCAGCCCGCGCACGAGACGCGCTGAAGCTTTCTTT. Translating it yields CAGSPRTRRAEAFF. The V and J genes are TRBV13 and TRBJ1-1; D call uncertain. The CDR3 loop spans 14 amino acids. CDR1 is PRHDT, CDR2 FYEKMQ, per germline (reference sequence).

Only a few counts were recorded for this clonotype. CDR3 loop: CAWSPQGGYETQYF. The CDR3 DNA reads as TGTGCCTGGAGTCCCCAGGGGGGGTATGAGACCCAGTACTTC. The V and J genes are TRBV30 and TRBJ2-5, with D perhaps matching TRBD1 or TRBD2 (7 bases each). This CDR3 contains 14 residues. Germline V gene data show CDR1 as GTSNPN and CDR2 as SVGIG (reference sequence). The V gene lost 2 bases and the J gene lost 5 bases, with 15 bases spanning the gap.

This chain links TRBV7-6 with TRBJ1-2; D is possibly TRBD1 (5 bases). The CDR3 is made up of 12 amino acids. Germline V CDR1 and CDR2: SGHVS, FNYEAQ. The V and J ends lost 5 bases and 8 bases respectively, with 12 bases between them. The CDR3 spells CASSPGGRGYTF. In nucleotides, the CDR3 is TGTGCCAGCAGCCCGGGGGGTCGGGGCTACACCTTC.

The chain links TRBV15 to TRBJ1-1; TRBD1 might be the D (5 bases). Per germline, CDR1 LNHNV and CDR2 YYDKDF (reference sequence). There are 15 residues in the CDR3. The ends were cut back, 4 bases at V and 1 base at J, with 13 bases in the middle. CDR3 amino acids: CATSTLGGGNTEAFF. The CDR3 nucleotides are TGTGCCACCAGCACACTCGGGGGAGGGAACACTGAAGCTTTCTTT.

In its sample, this clonotype was seen a few times. This chain links TRBV6-1 with TRBJ1-2, with unresolved D. Germline lookup yields CDR1 MNHNS and CDR2 SASEGT. This CDR3 contains 10 residues. V lost 8 bases and J lost 4, with 5 bases in between. CDR3 sequence (DNA): TGTGCCAGCGGGCCCTATGGCTACACCTTC. This sequence encodes CASGPYGYTF.

The chain links TRBV3-1 to TRBJ1-5, with 7 nucleotides matching TRBD1. The germline gives CDR1 LGHDT, CDR2 YNNKEL (reference sequence). The CDR3 has 14 amino acids. The CDR3 DNA reads TGTGCGTATTTTGGGGGACAGTTCAATCAGCCCCAGCATTTT. Its protein product is CAYFGGQFNQPQHF.

The chain couples TRBV12-3 or TRBV12-4 to TRBJ1-2, with 8 bases lining up with TRBD1. The CDR3 is made up of 13 amino acids. V lost 7 bases, J lost 7 bases, and 8 bases stayed unmatched. This chain's CDR3 is CASTLTGGLGYTF. The CDR3 nucleotides read TGTGCCAGCACCTTAACAGGGGGGCTTGGCTACACCTTC.

The chain links TRBV9 to TRBJ1-6; TRBD1 is a possible D gene (5 bases). The CDR3 covers 17 residues. CDR1 is SGDLS and CDR2 is YYNGEE in the germline V gene. V dropped 0 bases and J dropped 7 bases, with 17 bases sitting between them. Here the CDR3 reads CASSVGFGGRENSPLHF. CDR3 DNA sequence: TGTGCCAGCAGCGTAGGTTTCGGCGGCAGGGAGAATTCACCCCTCCACTTT.

J is TRBJ1-6 and V is TRBV6-1, with D possibly TRBD1 on 6 matching bases. Germline V gene sequence: CDR1 MNHNS, CDR2 SASEGT. V gave up 1 base and J gave up 14 bases, with 12 bases separating them. The CDR3 runs to 13 residues. The CDR3 DNA reads as TGTGCCAGCAGTGAAGGGGGACATGGGTCCCTCCACTTT. Its translation is CASSEGGHGSLHF.

The rearrangement joins TRBV5-1 to TRBJ2-7; 11 bases are shared with TRBD2. J was trimmed by 1 base and V by 0 bases; bases with no gene match: 3. CDR1 and CDR2 from the germline V gene are SGHRS and YFSETQ. CDR3 size: 16 residues. This chain's CDR3 is CASSLEASGGSYEQYF. The CDR3 region has the DNA TGCGCCAGCAGCTTGGAGGCTAGCGGGGGGTCCTACGAGCAGTACTTC.

The V gene is TRBV6-1, the J gene TRBJ1-1, with TRBD1 matching over 8 bases. Germline lookup yields CDR1 MNHNS and CDR2 SASEGT. V dropped 7 bases and J dropped 3; count of bases not matched to a gene: 4. The CDR3 loop spans 13 amino acids. CDR3 residues: CASIQGGDTEAFF. The CDR3 DNA reads as TGTGCCAGCATACAGGGGGGGGACACTGAAGCTTTCTTT.

This clonotype turned up a few times. The chain has TRBV15 and TRBJ1-2; D uncertain. Germline-derived CDR1 and CDR2 are LNHNV and YYDKDF (reference sequence). The ends were cut back, 0 bases at V and 4 bases at J, with 3 bases in the middle. The CDR3 has 12 residues. The CDR3 DNA is TGTGCCACCAGCAGAGAAGGCTATGGCTACACCTTC. It translates to CATSREGYGYTF.